The 14 T cell receptor beta chains below come from one sample, sequenced in a study of T cells in Graves' hyperthyroidism and ophthalmopathy. The investigators amplified TCR beta CDR3 regions from RNA transcripts. The TCR CDR3 was amplified in a first-round RT-PCR using the HTBI primer set. TCRdb re-analysed the multiplex PCR reads in MiXCR, keeping a single row per CDR3 protein. In the table there are fewer than 650,000 distinct CDR3 sequences, over 12% of which are singletons. The sample consisted of blood. The receptors were sampled from a middle-aged woman with Graves' ophthalmopathy.

This clonotype has just a few counts. The chain recombines TRBV6-2 or TRBV6-3 with TRBJ2-2, with unresolved D. Deletions cut 3 bases from V and 1 base from J, with 9 bases between. There are 15 residues in the CDR3. The germline V gene encodes CDR1 MNHEY and CDR2 SVGEGT. The CDR3 coding sequence is TGTGCCAGCAGTTATTCCAGAGTGAACACCGGGGAGCTGTTTTTT. Translation gives CASSYSRVNTGELFF.

Ten or more counts support this clonotype. The chain carries TRBV7-9 and TRBJ2-5; possibly TRBD1 for D (6 bases). The CDR3 runs 16 residues. V was clipped by 2 bases and J by 4 bases, with 17 bases between them. From germline, CDR1 is SEHNR and CDR2 FQNEAQ (reference sequence). The CDR3 DNA reads as TGTGCCAGCAGCTTATCCCCATTTACAGGGAGAGAGACCCAGTACTTC. Its protein is CASSLSPFTGRETQYF.

This clonotype was counted ten times or more. The CDR3 loop reads CASSESTSGEQYF. The DNA for the CDR3 is TGCGCCAGCAGTGAGAGCACTAGCGGCGAGCAGTACTTC. The gene calls are TRBV10-2 and TRBJ2-7, with TRBD2 identical over 8 bases. Germline V CDR1 and CDR2: WSHSY, SAAADI. Trimming took 2 bases from V and 6 from J; bases not matched to a gene: 3. The CDR3 is 13 amino acids.

This clonotype has a handful of counts. The chain combines TRBV12-3 or TRBV12-4 with TRBJ1-2; D is ambiguous. V dropped 3 bases and J dropped 1 base, with 12 bases sitting between them. This CDR3 is built from 15 residues. CDR3: CASSFSQGFNYGYTF. Here the CDR3 DNA reads TGTGCCAGCAGTTTCTCGCAAGGATTTAACTATGGCTACACCTTC.

The sample holds many counts of this clonotype. The chain uses TRBV11-2 and TRBJ1-3; D possibly corresponds to TRBD1 (5 bases). The CDR3 runs 12 residues. Germline assignment: CDR1 SGHAT and CDR2 FQNNGV. V lost 5 bases, J lost 8 bases, and 10 bases lay in between. The CDR3 nucleotides read TGTGCCAGCAGCAGGGGTTGGGACACCATATATTTT. Translation: CASSRGWDTIYF. The complete variable domain, with remaining parts taken from reference TRBV11-2 and TRBJ1-3, reads EAGVAQSPRYKIIEKRQSVAFWCNPISGHATLYWYQQILGQGPKLLIQFQNNGVVDDSQLPKDRFSAERLKGVDSTLKIQPAKLEDSAVYLCASSRGWDTIYFGEGSWLTVV.

The genes are TRBV6-5 and TRBJ1-2, with 8 bases aligning to TRBD1. The CDR3 is 16 amino acids. The germline gives CDR1 MNHEY, CDR2 SVGAGI. V was clipped by 0 bases and J by 5 bases; unmatched bases: 8. CDR3 sequence reads: CASSYSQGASVYGYTF. Written as DNA, the CDR3 is TGTGCCAGCAGTTACTCCCAGGGGGCGTCGGTTTATGGCTACACCTTC.

This clonotype was recorded at least ten times. The V gene is TRBV27, the J gene TRBJ1-2, with 10 positions matching TRBD1. The V and J ends lost 6 bases and 5 bases, in that order; junction bases with no gene match: 9. This CDR3 is built from 15 residues. The V gene's germline CDR1 is MNHEY and CDR2 SMNVEV (reference sequence). CDR3 amino acids: CASSPRPGQGYGYTF. The CDR3 DNA reads as TGTGCCAGCAGCCCTCGGCCGGGACAGGGGTATGGCTACACCTTC.

This clonotype was detected ten times or more. The V and J genes are TRBV19 and TRBJ1-1; D remains ambiguous. This CDR3 has 14 amino acids. The germline V and J ends were trimmed by 9 bases and 0 bases, with 14 bases remaining between them. Germline values: CDR1 LNHDA, CDR2 SQIVND (reference sequence). The CDR3 loop reads CASSLGPMNTEAFF. The CDR3 bases are TGTGCCAGCAGTTTGGGTCCGATGAACACTGAAGCTTTCTTT.

This clonotype was seen at least ten times. The gene calls are TRBV28 and TRBJ1-2, with D perhaps matching TRBD1 (5 bases). This CDR3 has 12 amino acids. The ends were cut back, 5 bases at V and 13 bases at J, with 17 bases in the middle. Germline CDR1 reads MDHEN; CDR2 reads SYDVKM. CDR3 sequence: CASSVGTNDGTF. CDR3 bases: TGTGCCAGCAGTGTGGGGACGAATGATGGCACCTTC.

This clonotype was seen many times. V usage is TRBV28 and J usage is TRBJ2-5, with TRBD1 identical over 8 bases. Germline V CDR1 and CDR2: MDHEN, SYDVKM. The CDR3 consists of 15 residues. After removal of 6 bases from V and 5 bases from J, the junction contained 11 bases not matched to a gene. CDR3: CASSPNRGVSETQYF. CDR3 DNA: TGTGCCAGCAGCCCTAACAGGGGGGTCTCGGAGACCCAGTACTTC.

In this sample, this clonotype turned up many times. The chain carries TRBV27 and TRBJ2-4; D not resolved. The V and J ends lost 3 bases and 7 bases respectively, with 10 bases between them. The germline V gene has CDR1 MNHEY and CDR2 SMNVEV (reference sequence). The CDR3 loop spans 13 amino acids. The CDR3 loop reads CASSLSRKNIQYF. In DNA, the CDR3 is TGTGCCAGCAGTTTGAGTAGAAAGAACATTCAGTACTTC.

This clonotype was counted a few times. The rearrangement uses TRBV20-1 and TRBJ1-3, with D perhaps TRBD1 (6 bases). Trimming left V 0 bases short and J 4 bases short, with 16 bases between. CDR1 is DFQATT, CDR2 SNEGSKA, per germline (reference sequence). The CDR3 has 16 residues. The CDR3 bases are TGCAGTGCTAGAGAAGATCAGGGGTGGACGGGAAACACCATATATTTT. Translation: CSAREDQGWTGNTIYF.

The table lists this clonotype with many counts. V gene TRBV28 combines with J gene TRBJ2-5, with D unresolved. The CDR3 runs 16 residues. The V gene lost 1 base and the J gene lost 0 bases, with 12 bases spanning the gap. Germline loops: CDR1 MDHEN, CDR2 SYDVKM. CDR3 residues: CASSLSQFQYQETQYF. The DNA of the CDR3 is TGTGCCAGCAGTTTATCCCAATTCCAATACCAAGAGACCCAGTACTTC.

This clonotype was seen ten or more times. The chain joins TRBV29-1 to TRBJ2-7; the D gene is possibly TRBD1 (5 bases). This CDR3 comprises 11 residues. V lost 4 bases to trimming and J lost 5 bases, with 9 bases between them. CDR1 and CDR2 (germline): SQVTM, ANQGSEA. The CDR3 region is CSVGLGDEQYF. The DNA of the CDR3 is TGCAGCGTTGGTTTAGGGGACGAGCAGTACTTC.